These 32 T cell receptor beta chains came from one sample sequenced in a study of blood T cell repertoires in COVID-19. The assay was immunoSEQ multiplex PCR, and TCRdb's table has in-frame clones only and misses some. The data hold a few hundred thousand clones, with roughly 90% observed a single time. The specimen was PBMCs or T cells enriched from blood (not recorded which). The receptors shown here come from a woman aged 60-75 years who had recovered from COVID-19.

The rearrangement uses TRBV6-1 and TRBJ1-3; the D is unclear. This CDR3 has 12 residues. The V and J ends lost 3 bases and 4 bases respectively, with 4 bases between them. Per the germline V gene, CDR1 is MNHNS and CDR2 is SASEGT. The CDR3 DNA follows: TGTGCCAGCAGTGATCCAGGAAACACCATATATTTT. Translated, it gives CASSDPGNTIYF.

V usage is TRBV11-2 and J usage is TRBJ1-2; TRBD1 matches at 10 bases. Germline V gene sequence: CDR1 SGHAT, CDR2 FQNNGV. The V gene end was trimmed by 8 bases and the J gene end by 6 bases; junction bases not matched to a gene: 6. The CDR3 is made up of 13 amino acids. This CDR3 reads CASRGQGIDGYTF. The CDR3 DNA sequence: TGTGCCAGCCGGGGACAGGGGATTGATGGCTACACCTTC.

This chain uses TRBV28 with TRBJ2-3; tentative D call: TRBD2 (5 bases). This CDR3 region has 17 residues. The germline CDR1 and CDR2 sequences are MDHEN and SYDVKM. V dropped 8 bases and J dropped 0 bases, with 21 bases sitting between them. CDR3 sequence reads: CASVPDLQGASTDTQYF. Here the CDR3 DNA reads TGTGCCAGCGTCCCGGACTTACAAGGAGCCAGCACAGATACGCAGTATTTT.

The chain has TRBV28 and TRBJ2-1; 10 nucleotides agree with TRBD1. The CDR3 runs 16 residues. In germline, CDR1 is MDHEN, CDR2 SYDVKM. The junction had 2 bases not matched to a gene; V was cut back by 1 base and J by 2 bases. The chain's CDR3 is CASSLFGQGAYNEQFF. The CDR3 DNA reads as TGTGCCAGCAGTTTATTCGGACAGGGGGCCTACAATGAGCAGTTCTTC.

V is TRBV7-3 and J is TRBJ1-1; TRBD1 matches 8 bases. The CDR3 has 15 amino acids. CDR1 is SGHTA and CDR2 is FQGTGA in the germline V gene. The junction had 8 bases not matched to a gene; V was cut back by 5 bases and J by 3 bases. The CDR3 DNA follows: TGTGCCAGCAGCCAATCAGGGGGCATCTACACTGAAGCTTTCTTT. It specifies CASSQSGGIYTEAFF. The full variable domain, with the rest looked up from reference TRBV7-3 and TRBJ1-1, is GAGVSQTPSNKVTEKGKYVELRCDPISGHTALYWYRQSLGQGPEFLIYFQGTGAADDSGLPNDRFFAVRPEGSVSTLKIQRTERGDSAVYLCASSQSGGIYTEAFFGQGTRLTVV.

The chain has TRBV28 and TRBJ2-1; tentatively, D is TRBD1 (6 bases). V was clipped by 2 bases and J by 8 bases, with 10 bases between them. From germline, CDR1 is MDHEN and CDR2 SYDVKM. The length of the CDR3 is 13 residues. CDR3 sequence reads: CASSLQGFHEQFF. CDR3 nucleotides: TGTGCCAGCAGTTTACAGGGGTTCCATGAGCAGTTCTTC.

The chain carries TRBV7-3 and TRBJ2-1, with 8 bases identical to TRBD2. The CDR3 runs to 13 residues. The J segment lost 10 bases and the V segment lost 2 bases, leaving 4 bases of the junction unmatched. Per the germline V gene, CDR1 is SGHTA and CDR2 is FQGTGA. The CDR3 nucleotides read TGTGCCAGCAGCTTACCCGGGAGGGGGGAGCAGTTCTTC. Translation gives CASSLPGRGEQFF.

The gene calls are TRBV5-1 and TRBJ2-2; no clear D. Trimming left V 5 bases short and J 2 bases short, with 16 bases between. Germline V CDR1 and CDR2: SGHRS, YFSETQ. The CDR3 has 16 residues. The CDR3 spells CASSAIPLRNTGELFF. As DNA, the CDR3 is TGCGCCAGCAGTGCTATACCCCTCCGAAACACCGGGGAGCTGTTTTTT. Looking up the rest from reference TRBV5-1 and TRBJ2-2 gives the full variable domain: KAGVTQTPRYLIKTRGQQVTLSCSPISGHRSVSWYQQTPGQGLQFLFEYFSETQRNKGNFPGRFSGRQFSNSRSEMNVSTLELGDSALYLCASSAIPLRNTGELFFGEGSRLTVL.

This clone has a handful of counts. The rearrangement links TRBV6-2 or TRBV6-3 to TRBJ1-1; 8 positions agree with TRBD1. The V segment lost 4 bases and the J segment 0 bases; nucleotides outside the gene matches: 4. Germline V CDR1 and CDR2: MNHEY, SVGEGT. The CDR3 extends over 15 amino acids. This CDR3 reads CASSSGGHMNTEAFF. The CDR3 nucleotides are TGTGCCAGCAGTTCAGGGGGCCACATGAACACTGAAGCTTTCTTT.

The chain combines TRBV10-3 with TRBJ2-3; TRBD2 might be the D (6 bases). This CDR3 region has 12 residues. V was trimmed by 10 bases and J by 3 bases, leaving 11 bases between them. Germline V lookup: CDR1 ENHRY, CDR2 SYGVKD. The CDR3 spells CASGGETDTQYF. The CDR3 nucleotides read TGTGCCAGCGGCGGGGAGACAGATACGCAGTATTTT.

The chain uses TRBV29-1 and TRBJ2-2, with 7 bases identical to TRBD2. The germline CDR1 and CDR2 sequences are SQVTM and ANQGSEA. Losses at the gene ends were 5 bases for V and 1 base for J; bases not matched to a gene: 4. The CDR3 is made up of 14 amino acids. The CDR3 DNA sequence: TGCAGCGTTTGGGGGGGAGGGAACACCGGGGAGCTGTTTTTT. This translates into CSVWGGGNTGELFF.

V is TRBV10-3 and J is TRBJ2-2, with 9 bases aligning to TRBD2. V shed 10 bases and J 3 bases; nucleotides not matched to a gene: 6. Germline V CDR1 and CDR2: ENHRY, SYGVKD. The CDR3 is 14 residues long. The CDR3: CATISGGYTGELFF. CDR3 in DNA: TGTGCCACCATTAGCGGGGGATACACCGGGGAGCTGTTTTTT.

The count of this clone is one. The J gene is TRBJ1-1, the V gene TRBV6-5; D is perhaps TRBD1 (5 bases). From germline, CDR1 is MNHEY and CDR2 SVGAGI. The CDR3 runs to 12 residues. Trimming removed 2 bases at V and 11 bases at J, with 12 bases between. This CDR3 reads CASSYGRGVAFF. CDR3 DNA sequence: TGTGCCAGCAGTTACGGGCGGGGGGTGGCTTTCTTT.

A few counts support this clone. The chain links TRBV19 to TRBJ1-4; 11 positions agree with TRBD1. Trimming removed 5 bases from V and 7 bases from J; junction bases left unmatched: 6. Germline V gene sequence: CDR1 LNHDA, CDR2 SQIVND (reference sequence). This CDR3 region has 15 residues. CDR3 region: CASSSRDRGSEKLFF. The CDR3 DNA sequence: TGTGCCAGTAGTTCGAGGGACAGGGGGAGTGAAAAACTGTTTTTT.

V and J are TRBV11-2 and TRBJ2-7; TRBD2 matches at 11 bases. The CDR3 totals 15 residues. CDR1 SGHAT and CDR2 FQNNGV come from the germline V gene. V lost 3 bases, J lost 4 bases, and 5 bases stayed unmatched. CDR3 loop: CASSFSGGARYEQYF. The CDR3 DNA sequence: TGTGCCAGCAGCTTTAGCGGGGGGGCTAGATACGAGCAGTACTTC. Together with reference TRBV11-2 and TRBJ2-7, the CDR3 gives the full variable domain: EAGVAQSPRYKIIEKRQSVAFWCNPISGHATLYWYQQILGQGPKLLIQFQNNGVVDDSQLPKDRFSAERLKGVDSTLKIQPAKLEDSAVYLCASSFSGGARYEQYFGPGTRLTVT.

This chain joins TRBV10-1 and TRBJ2-1; perhaps TRBD2 as D (6 bases). The CDR3 is 15 amino acids. CDR1 is WNHNN and CDR2 is SYGVQD in the germline V gene (reference sequence). The V end lost 0 bases, the J end lost 7 bases, and 13 bases lay between the germline ends. CDR3 in amino acids: CASSESRLLANEQFF. The CDR3 coding sequence is TGCGCCAGCAGTGAGTCCAGGTTACTAGCAAATGAGCAGTTCTTC.

In DNA, the CDR3 is TGTGCCAGCAGAAGCTCAGGGGCGGATGGCTACACCTTC. Amino acid sequence: CASRSSGADGYTF. The V call is TRBV2, the J call TRBJ1-2; D might be TRBD1 (6 bases). CDR1 is SNHLY, CDR2 FYNNEI, per germline. The CDR3 runs to 13 residues. Trimming stripped 6 bases from V and 6 bases from J, with 14 bases between.

This clone came up once. The identical CDR3 is also encoded by other nucleotide sequences in the sample. The chain carries TRBV20-1 and TRBJ2-6; 9 bases match TRBD1. After removal of 3 bases from V and 2 bases from J, the junction contained 11 bases not matched to a gene. CDR3 size: 18 residues. The germline V gene has CDR1 DFQATT and CDR2 SNEGSKA (reference sequence). The CDR3 DNA reads TGCAGTGCTAGTATACCTCGAGGACAGGGGACTGGGGCCAACGTCCTGACTTTC. Translating gives CSASIPRGQGTGANVLTF.

The J gene is TRBJ2-2, the V gene TRBV5-1; 9 bases are shared with TRBD1. There are 15 residues in the CDR3. Germline CDR1 reads SGHRS; CDR2 reads YFSETQ. V lost 0 bases and J lost 5; bases outside the gene matches: 2. The CDR3 coding sequence is TGCGCCAGCAGCTTGGTCGGACAGGGGACCGGGGAGCTGTTTTTT. It is translated as CASSLVGQGTGELFF.

CDR3 bases: TGCGCCAGCAGCATCGGGACTAGCGGGGGGATAGGAGAGACCCAGTACTTC. Translation gives CASSIGTSGGIGETQYF. This chain connects TRBV5-1 to TRBJ2-5, with TRBD2 identical over 15 bases. Germline V CDR1 and CDR2: SGHRS, YFSETQ. This CDR3 contains 17 residues. Germline trimming cut 4 bases from V and 4 bases from J; bases unmatched to any gene: 8. Drawing the rest from reference TRBV5-1 and TRBJ2-5, the complete variable domain is KAGVTQTPRYLIKTRGQQVTLSCSPISGHRSVSWYQQTPGQGLQFLFEYFSETQRNKGNFPGRFSGRQFSNSRSEMNVSTLELGDSALYLCASSIGTSGGIGETQYFGPGTRLLVL.

The chain uses TRBV7-9 and TRBJ2-1; TRBD1 matches 11 bases. With V trimmed by 0 bases and J by 7 bases, 5 bases remained unmatched. Germline CDR1 and CDR2: SEHNR and FQNEAQ (reference sequence). The CDR3 spans 16 residues. In nucleotides, the CDR3 is TGTGCCAGCAGCTTAGCGTCAGGACAGGGGGCGAATGAGCAGTTCTTC. This gives the protein CASSLASGQGANEQFF.

V gene TRBV6-1 combines with J gene TRBJ1-1, with a weak D call TRBD1 (6 bases). This CDR3 contains 17 residues. The germline V gene encodes CDR1 MNHNS and CDR2 SASEGT. Trimming took 4 bases from V and 0 from J, leaving 18 bases between them. CDR3 bases: TGTGCCAGCAGTGTAAGCCCTGCCGGGACAATGAACACTGAAGCTTTCTTT. The encoded protein is CASSVSPAGTMNTEAFF.

The gene calls are TRBV6-6 and TRBJ2-1; no reliable D call. The CDR3 runs to 12 residues. V was trimmed by 2 bases and J by 4 bases, leaving 3 bases between them. Germline V CDR1 and CDR2: MNHNY, SVGAGI (reference sequence). CDR3 DNA: TGTGCCAGCAGTTACCGTTACAATGAGCAGTTCTTC. This gives the protein CASSYRYNEQFF.

The chain recombines TRBV29-1 with TRBJ2-3, with D possibly matching TRBD1 (6 bases). The CDR3 extends over 14 amino acids. Per germline, CDR1 SQVTM and CDR2 ANQGSEA. The ends were cut back, 7 bases at V and 4 bases at J, with 18 bases in the middle. CDR3 amino acids: CSAETGWVSDTQYF. In DNA, the CDR3 is TGCAGCGCGGAAACAGGGTGGGTTTCAGATACGCAGTATTTT.

This clone was seen only a few times. The CDR3: CASSEFRVDGYTF. The CDR3 region has the DNA TGTGCCAGCAGTGAATTCCGGGTCGATGGCTACACCTTC. J is TRBJ1-2 and V is TRBV2; the D is unclear. Germline V gene data show CDR1 as SNHLY and CDR2 as FYNNEI. There are 13 residues in the CDR3. Trimming took 2 bases from V and 6 from J, leaving 10 bases between them.

The chain recombines TRBV10-3 with TRBJ2-7, with TRBD1 matching 7 bases. This CDR3 comprises 14 residues. Per germline, CDR1 ENHRY and CDR2 SYGVKD. The ends lost 8 bases at V and 4 bases at J; junction bases unmatched: 11. The chain's CDR3 is CAIRPGQSRYEQYF. The CDR3 DNA reads as TGTGCCATCCGTCCGGGACAGAGCAGGTACGAGCAGTACTTC.

J is TRBJ2-1 and V is TRBV11-3; D gene uncertain. This CDR3 has 12 residues. The V gene lost 0 bases and the J gene lost 9 bases, with 6 bases spanning the gap. The germline V gene encodes CDR1 SGHNT and CDR2 YENEEA. CDR3 sequence (DNA): TGTGCCAGCAGCTTAGATCGAGGTGAGCAGTTCTTC. This gives the protein CASSLDRGEQFF.

J is TRBJ2-7 and V is TRBV28; no clear D gene. The CDR3 covers 13 residues. Trimming took 3 bases from V and 6 from J, leaving 12 bases between them. Germline loops: CDR1 MDHEN, CDR2 SYDVKM. The CDR3 is CASSLYNNGEQYF. In DNA, the CDR3 is TGTGCCAGCAGTTTGTATAATAACGGCGAGCAGTACTTC.

The chain carries TRBV7-3 and TRBJ2-5; D is unresolved. Germline-derived CDR1 and CDR2 are SGHTA and FQGTGA. The CDR3 spans 13 residues. Trimming removed 1 base from V and 4 bases from J, with 7 bases in between. The chain's CDR3 is CASSLNSLETQYF. DNA for the CDR3: TGTGCCAGCAGCTTAAATAGTCTAGAGACCCAGTACTTC.

V usage is TRBV2 and J usage is TRBJ1-3, with 11 positions matching TRBD1. The CDR3 sequence is 16 residues long. V lost 3 bases, J lost 2 bases, and 3 bases stayed unmatched. From germline, CDR1 is SNHLY and CDR2 FYNNEI. CDR3 protein: CASSDRTGGAGNTIYF. CDR3 sequence (DNA): TGTGCCAGCAGTGATAGGACAGGGGGCGCTGGAAACACCATATATTTT. The entire variable domain, with the rest obtained from reference TRBV2 and TRBJ1-3, is as follows: EPEVTQTPSHQVTQMGQEVILRCVPISNHLYFYWYRQILGQKVEFLVSFYNNEISEKSEIFDDQFSVERPDGSNFTLKIRSTKLEDSAMYFCASSDRTGGAGNTIYFGEGSWLTVV.

The table lists this clone with a few counts. The rearrangement joins TRBV28 to TRBJ1-2; 7 bases align to TRBD1. Germline V gene data show CDR1 as MDHEN and CDR2 as SYDVKM. The CDR3 spans 13 residues. Losses at the gene ends were 10 bases for V and 0 bases for J; bases not matched to a gene: 5. The CDR3 protein is CATLDRTNYGYTF. DNA for the CDR3: TGTGCCACCCTGGACAGGACTAACTATGGCTACACCTTC.

The chain links TRBV2 to TRBJ2-7, with D tentatively TRBD2 (5 bases). Germline V lookup: CDR1 SNHLY, CDR2 FYNNEI. V was clipped by 3 bases and J by 10 bases, with 13 bases between them. CDR3 size: 12 residues. The CDR3 nucleotides read TGTGCCAGCAGTGATTGGTTGGGAGTACAGTACTTC. Its protein product is CASSDWLGVQYF.